Presented here are 18 T cell receptor beta chains from one specimen sequenced in a study of molecular identifiers for immune sequencing clone quantification. TCRdb used MiXCR to reprocess the PCR reads, holding one entry per CDR3 protein. The table lists a few hundred thousand distinct CDR3 sequences, over 20% of them singletons. Sequenced sample: naive CD8+ T cells from blood, with Jurkat cell RNA spiked in. Subset noted: FACS-sorted CD8+CD4-CCR7+CD45RA+ naive T cells. The receptors were gathered from a human donor in good health. Some libraries in this study had Jurkat cell RNA spiked in.

The table lists this clonotype with many counts. The J gene is TRBJ1-1, the V gene TRBV12-5; D might be TRBD1 (5 bases). CDR3 length equals 15 residues. The germline gives CDR1 LGHNT, CDR2 FRNRAP. The V and J ends lost 4 bases and 3 bases respectively, with 15 bases between them. CDR3 sequence (DNA): TGTGCTAGTGGTTCCCTGGGAGGGACCCACACTGAAGCTTTCTTT. Amino acids: CASGSLGGTHTEAFF.

The chain joins TRBV12-3 or TRBV12-4 to TRBJ2-7; 8 nucleotides align to TRBD2. Trimming cost V 5 bases and J 6 bases; bases outside gene matches: 9. The CDR3 runs to 14 residues. CDR3 amino acids: CASSLNSGVLEQYF. CDR3 coding DNA: TGTGCCAGCAGTCTCAATAGCGGGGTCCTCGAGCAGTACTTC.

The CDR3, as DNA: TGCAGTGCTCCAATTAGATTTTTGACAGATACGCAGTATTTT. Residues: CSAPIRFLTDTQYF. The J gene is TRBJ2-3, the V gene TRBV20-1; D gene ambiguous. The CDR3 runs 14 residues. From germline, CDR1 is DFQATT and CDR2 SNEGSKA (reference sequence). The V and J ends lost 5 bases and 3 bases respectively, with 15 bases between them.

This clonotype was detected ten times or more. The rearrangement uses TRBV9 and TRBJ1-1, with D possibly TRBD1 on 6 matching bases. V shed 0 bases and J shed 0 bases, with 6 bases lying between them. From germline, CDR1 is SGDLS and CDR2 YYNGEE. The CDR3 has 14 amino acids. CDR3 residues: CASSVGDMNTEAFF. The CDR3 region has the DNA TGTGCCAGCAGCGTAGGGGACATGAACACTGAAGCTTTCTTT.

This clonotype was seen repeatedly, ten times or more. This chain joins TRBV7-9 and TRBJ2-2; no clear D gene. This CDR3 is built from 15 residues. CDR1 and CDR2 (germline): SEHNR, FQNEAQ (reference sequence). Deletions cut 5 bases from V and 7 bases from J, with 17 bases between. CDR3 residues: CASSPPPGSGGELFF. The CDR3 nucleotides are TGTGCCAGCAGCCCCCCCCCTGGATCGGGCGGGGAGCTGTTTTTT.

This clonotype has at least ten counts. DNA of the CDR3: TGTGCCAGCAGCTTAGAAGGTGGGGCCACAGATACGCAGTATTTT. It yields the protein CASSLEGGATDTQYF. This chain uses TRBV7-2 with TRBJ2-3; D is possibly TRBD1 (5 bases). Trimming removed 1 base at V and 2 bases at J, with 10 bases between. The CDR3 covers 15 residues. Germline CDR1 and CDR2: SGHTA and FQGNSA.

This clonotype was observed many times. The chain employs TRBV29-1 and TRBJ2-3; possibly TRBD1 or TRBD2 for D (5 bases each). The V gene's germline CDR1 is SQVTM and CDR2 ANQGSEA. This CDR3 spans 13 amino acids. The V end lost 7 bases, the J end lost 4 bases, and 15 bases lay between the germline ends. In DNA, the CDR3 is TGCAGCGCCGAGGGGCAGGGCGCAGATACGCAGTATTTT. Its translation is CSAEGQGADTQYF.

In this sample, this clonotype turned up a few times. The V call is TRBV6-2 or TRBV6-3, the J call TRBJ2-1; 8 positions match TRBD2. This CDR3 spans 16 amino acids. J lost 4 bases, V lost 0 bases, and 5 bases had no gene match. Germline-derived CDR1 and CDR2 are MNHEY and SVGEGT. The CDR3 spells CASSYSFTGGYNEQFF. The CDR3 bases are TGTGCCAGCAGTTACTCGTTTACGGGAGGGTACAATGAGCAGTTCTTC.

As for this clonotype: At one boundary the junction diverges from the germline segment, which might be a read error. The chain joins TRBV20-1 to TRBJ2-7; D is perhaps TRBD2 (5 bases). Germline CDR1 reads DFQATT; CDR2 reads SNEGSKA (reference sequence). This CDR3 spans 17 amino acids. The CDR3 region has the DNA TGCAGTGCTAGAGATCTCGGGGAAGCCTCCCTCTCCTACGCGCAGTACTTC. It encodes CSARDLGEASLSYAQYF.

This clonotype has only a few counts. In nucleotides, the CDR3 is TGTGCCAGCAGTTTTCGGGGATTTGTAACCAACTCCTACAATGAGCAGTTCTTC. Amino acids: CASSFRGFVTNSYNEQFF. This rearrangement joins TRBV28 to TRBJ2-1, with a weak D call TRBD2 (5 bases). This CDR3 has 18 amino acids. The germline V gene encodes CDR1 MDHEN and CDR2 SYDVKM. The V end lost 3 bases, the J end lost 0 bases, and 18 bases lay between the germline ends.

This clonotype was seen once. Just one base apart from a much larger clone, this may be a read error. V gene TRBV4-1 combines with J gene TRBJ2-5; the D is unclear. The length of the CDR3 is 12 residues. From germline, CDR1 is MGHRA and CDR2 YSYEKL. CDR3 in amino acids: CATSRGAETQYF. CDR3 bases: TGCGCCACCAGCCGCGGCGCGGAGACCCAGTACTTC.

This clonotype has a count of ten or more. The chain has TRBV4-1 and TRBJ2-1; TRBD1 agrees at 8 bases. The junction had 3 bases not matched to a gene; V was cut back by 3 bases and J by 5 bases. CDR3 length equals 14 residues. Germline CDR1 reads MGHRA; CDR2 reads YSYEKL. The DNA of the CDR3 is TGCGCCAGCAGCCAGATGGACAGGGACAATGAGCAGTTCTTC. This sequence encodes CASSQMDRDNEQFF.

This clonotype was counted at least ten times. This rearrangement joins TRBV4-3 to TRBJ2-5; maybe TRBD2 (6 bases). V was cut by 4 bases and J by 2 bases, with 11 bases left in between. The length of the CDR3 is 14 residues. Germline V CDR1 and CDR2: LGHNA, YSLEER. CDR3: CASSRRAGQETQYF. The CDR3 nucleotides are TGCGCCAGCAGCCGGAGGGCAGGGCAAGAGACCCAGTACTTC.

This rearrangement joins TRBV27 to TRBJ2-1; D perhaps matches TRBD1 (6 bases). This CDR3 has 16 residues. Trimming cost V 3 bases and J 9 bases, with 21 bases left between them. Germline values: CDR1 MNHEY, CDR2 SMNVEV (reference sequence). The CDR3 loop is CASSFTTGSVGVEQFF. CDR3 DNA sequence: TGTGCCAGCAGTTTTACAACAGGGTCCGTGGGGGTTGAGCAGTTCTTC.

In its sample, this clonotype was seen many times. The chain combines TRBV2 with TRBJ1-2, with 8 bases matching TRBD1. The length of the CDR3 is 15 residues. CDR1 SNHLY and CDR2 FYNNEI come from the germline V gene. Trimming removed 4 bases from V and 1 base from J; junction bases left unmatched: 5. The CDR3 spells CASSGGQGDNYGYTF. The CDR3 bases are TGTGCCAGCAGTGGTGGACAGGGCGATAACTATGGCTACACCTTC. Variable domain in full (rest from reference TRBV2 and TRBJ1-2): EPEVTQTPSHQVTQMGQEVILRCVPISNHLYFYWYRQILGQKVEFLVSFYNNEISEKSEIFDDQFSVERPDGSNFTLKIRSTKLEDSAMYFCASSGGQGDNYGYTFGSGTRLTVV.

This chain connects TRBV27 to TRBJ2-3, with D possibly TRBD2 on 6 matching bases. The CDR3 is 15 residues long. V was clipped by 7 bases and J by 1 base, with 15 bases between them. CDR1 and CDR2 (germline): MNHEY, SMNVEV (reference sequence). CDR3 region: CASTLITGGTDTQYF. The CDR3 DNA sequence: TGTGCCAGCACACTCATAACGGGAGGCACAGATACGCAGTATTTT.

In this sample, this clonotype turned up many times. The genes are TRBV15 and TRBJ2-7, with D tentatively TRBD1 (5 bases). V was trimmed by 5 bases and J by 2 bases, leaving 10 bases between them. Germline CDR1 is LNHNV and CDR2 is YYDKDF (reference sequence). This CDR3 contains 13 residues. The CDR3 DNA is TGTGCCACCAGCGGACACAGGACCTACGAGCAGTACTTC. This codes for CATSGHRTYEQYF.

The chain carries TRBV7-2 and TRBJ1-1; D gene ambiguous. CDR3 length equals 15 residues. Trimming cost V 1 base and J 0 bases, with 9 bases left between them. Per germline, CDR1 SGHTA and CDR2 FQGNSA. The CDR3, as DNA: TGTGCCAGCAGCTTAGGGGCAGGTATGAACACTGAAGCTTTCTTT. It translates to CASSLGAGMNTEAFF.